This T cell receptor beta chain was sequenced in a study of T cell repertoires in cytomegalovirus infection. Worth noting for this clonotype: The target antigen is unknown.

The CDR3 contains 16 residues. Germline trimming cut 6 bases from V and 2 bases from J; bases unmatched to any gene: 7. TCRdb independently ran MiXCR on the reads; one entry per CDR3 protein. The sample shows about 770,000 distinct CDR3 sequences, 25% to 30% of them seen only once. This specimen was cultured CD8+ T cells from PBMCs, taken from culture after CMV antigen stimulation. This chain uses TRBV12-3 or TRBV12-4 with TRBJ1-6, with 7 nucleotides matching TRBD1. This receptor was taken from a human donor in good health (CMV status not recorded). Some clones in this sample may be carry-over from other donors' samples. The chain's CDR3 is CASSRPGQPYNSPLHF. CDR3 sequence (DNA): TGTGCCAGCAGCAGGCCGGGACAGCCCTATAATTCACCCCTCCACTTT.